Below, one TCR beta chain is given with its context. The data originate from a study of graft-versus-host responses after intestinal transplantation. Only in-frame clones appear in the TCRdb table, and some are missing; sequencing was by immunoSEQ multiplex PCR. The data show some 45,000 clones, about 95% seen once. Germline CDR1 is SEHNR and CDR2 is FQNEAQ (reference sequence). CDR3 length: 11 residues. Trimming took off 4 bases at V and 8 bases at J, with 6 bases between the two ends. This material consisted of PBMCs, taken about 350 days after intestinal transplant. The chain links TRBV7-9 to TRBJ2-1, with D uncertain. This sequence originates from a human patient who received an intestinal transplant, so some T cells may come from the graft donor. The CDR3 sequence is CASSSSYEQFF. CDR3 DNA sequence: TGTGCCAGCAGCTCCAGCTATGAGCAGTTCTTC. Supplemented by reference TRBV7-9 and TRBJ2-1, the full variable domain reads DTGVSQNPRHKITKRGQNVTFRCDPISEHNRLYWYRQTLGQGPEFLTYFQNEAQLEKSRLLSDRFSAERPKGSFSTLEIQRTEQGDSAMYLCASSSSYEQFFGPGTRLTVL.